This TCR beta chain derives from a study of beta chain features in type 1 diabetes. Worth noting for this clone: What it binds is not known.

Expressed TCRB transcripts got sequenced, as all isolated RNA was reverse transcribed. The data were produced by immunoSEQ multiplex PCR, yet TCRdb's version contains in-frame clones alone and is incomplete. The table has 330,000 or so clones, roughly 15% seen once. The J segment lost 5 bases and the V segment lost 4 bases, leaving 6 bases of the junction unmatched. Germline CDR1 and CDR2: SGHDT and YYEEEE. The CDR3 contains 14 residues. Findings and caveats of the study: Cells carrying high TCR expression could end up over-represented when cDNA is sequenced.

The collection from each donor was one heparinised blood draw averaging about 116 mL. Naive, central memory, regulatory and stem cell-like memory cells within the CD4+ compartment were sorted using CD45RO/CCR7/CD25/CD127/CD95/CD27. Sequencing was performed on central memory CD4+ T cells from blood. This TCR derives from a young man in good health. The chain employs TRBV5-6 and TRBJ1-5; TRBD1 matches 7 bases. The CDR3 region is CASSLTGWDQPQHF. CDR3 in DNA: TGTGCCAGCAGCCTGACAGGGTGGGATCAGCCCCAGCATTTT.